The entry that follows covers one TCR beta chain sequence. This PCR relied on a set of 60 Vbeta primers and 13 Jbeta primers. Using immunoSEQ multiplex PCR, the repertoire was profiled, and TCRdb retains in-frame clones only, with some absent. The sample consists of 100,000 to 150,000 clones, about 80% of them appearing once. The data were obtained in a study of cytomegalovirus exposure and HLA in healthy donors. Trimming removed 2 bases from V and 1 base from J, with 8 bases in between. Germline lookup yields CDR1 SEHNR and CDR2 FQNEAQ (reference sequence). This CDR3 has 14 amino acids. The sequenced sample consisted of PBMCs. This receptor was obtained from a man aged 30 to 39 in good health and CMV-seropositive. The genes are TRBV7-9 and TRBJ2-5, with a tentative D call TRBD2 (6 bases). The CDR3 loop is CASSLQGLQETQYF. The CDR3 DNA reads TGTGCCAGCAGCTTACAGGGACTCCAAGAGACCCAGTACTTC.